This T cell receptor beta chain emerged from a study of blood T cell repertoires in COVID-19. Study as a whole: The origin of the acute and convalescent COVID-19 samples was the United States, Italy and Spain. In each case, the material was cDNA or gDNA derived from T cells, B-cell-depleted T cells, or PBMCs.

As processed by the authors: Estimates of nucleated cell counts were drawn from the amplification of reference gene primers. Data came from immunoSEQ multiplex PCR; TCRdb stores just in-frame clones and leaves some out. V, J and clone size were drawn from that table, and D and trimming were deduced from the DNA. The sample lists hundreds of thousands of clones, about nine tenths occurring once. The CDR3 extends over 16 amino acids. Germline assignment: CDR1 MNHEY and CDR2 SVGEGT. The ends lost 0 bases at V and 8 bases at J; junction bases unmatched: 12. This sequence originates from a woman between 18 and 29 years old with acute or convalescent COVID-19. Sequencing input: peripheral blood. The chain links TRBV6-2 or TRBV6-3 to TRBJ1-2; 7 nucleotides agree with TRBD1. The CDR3 is CASSYSPDRVTGGYTF. The CDR3, as DNA: TGTGCCAGCAGTTACTCTCCTGACAGGGTGACGGGCGGCTACACCTTC.